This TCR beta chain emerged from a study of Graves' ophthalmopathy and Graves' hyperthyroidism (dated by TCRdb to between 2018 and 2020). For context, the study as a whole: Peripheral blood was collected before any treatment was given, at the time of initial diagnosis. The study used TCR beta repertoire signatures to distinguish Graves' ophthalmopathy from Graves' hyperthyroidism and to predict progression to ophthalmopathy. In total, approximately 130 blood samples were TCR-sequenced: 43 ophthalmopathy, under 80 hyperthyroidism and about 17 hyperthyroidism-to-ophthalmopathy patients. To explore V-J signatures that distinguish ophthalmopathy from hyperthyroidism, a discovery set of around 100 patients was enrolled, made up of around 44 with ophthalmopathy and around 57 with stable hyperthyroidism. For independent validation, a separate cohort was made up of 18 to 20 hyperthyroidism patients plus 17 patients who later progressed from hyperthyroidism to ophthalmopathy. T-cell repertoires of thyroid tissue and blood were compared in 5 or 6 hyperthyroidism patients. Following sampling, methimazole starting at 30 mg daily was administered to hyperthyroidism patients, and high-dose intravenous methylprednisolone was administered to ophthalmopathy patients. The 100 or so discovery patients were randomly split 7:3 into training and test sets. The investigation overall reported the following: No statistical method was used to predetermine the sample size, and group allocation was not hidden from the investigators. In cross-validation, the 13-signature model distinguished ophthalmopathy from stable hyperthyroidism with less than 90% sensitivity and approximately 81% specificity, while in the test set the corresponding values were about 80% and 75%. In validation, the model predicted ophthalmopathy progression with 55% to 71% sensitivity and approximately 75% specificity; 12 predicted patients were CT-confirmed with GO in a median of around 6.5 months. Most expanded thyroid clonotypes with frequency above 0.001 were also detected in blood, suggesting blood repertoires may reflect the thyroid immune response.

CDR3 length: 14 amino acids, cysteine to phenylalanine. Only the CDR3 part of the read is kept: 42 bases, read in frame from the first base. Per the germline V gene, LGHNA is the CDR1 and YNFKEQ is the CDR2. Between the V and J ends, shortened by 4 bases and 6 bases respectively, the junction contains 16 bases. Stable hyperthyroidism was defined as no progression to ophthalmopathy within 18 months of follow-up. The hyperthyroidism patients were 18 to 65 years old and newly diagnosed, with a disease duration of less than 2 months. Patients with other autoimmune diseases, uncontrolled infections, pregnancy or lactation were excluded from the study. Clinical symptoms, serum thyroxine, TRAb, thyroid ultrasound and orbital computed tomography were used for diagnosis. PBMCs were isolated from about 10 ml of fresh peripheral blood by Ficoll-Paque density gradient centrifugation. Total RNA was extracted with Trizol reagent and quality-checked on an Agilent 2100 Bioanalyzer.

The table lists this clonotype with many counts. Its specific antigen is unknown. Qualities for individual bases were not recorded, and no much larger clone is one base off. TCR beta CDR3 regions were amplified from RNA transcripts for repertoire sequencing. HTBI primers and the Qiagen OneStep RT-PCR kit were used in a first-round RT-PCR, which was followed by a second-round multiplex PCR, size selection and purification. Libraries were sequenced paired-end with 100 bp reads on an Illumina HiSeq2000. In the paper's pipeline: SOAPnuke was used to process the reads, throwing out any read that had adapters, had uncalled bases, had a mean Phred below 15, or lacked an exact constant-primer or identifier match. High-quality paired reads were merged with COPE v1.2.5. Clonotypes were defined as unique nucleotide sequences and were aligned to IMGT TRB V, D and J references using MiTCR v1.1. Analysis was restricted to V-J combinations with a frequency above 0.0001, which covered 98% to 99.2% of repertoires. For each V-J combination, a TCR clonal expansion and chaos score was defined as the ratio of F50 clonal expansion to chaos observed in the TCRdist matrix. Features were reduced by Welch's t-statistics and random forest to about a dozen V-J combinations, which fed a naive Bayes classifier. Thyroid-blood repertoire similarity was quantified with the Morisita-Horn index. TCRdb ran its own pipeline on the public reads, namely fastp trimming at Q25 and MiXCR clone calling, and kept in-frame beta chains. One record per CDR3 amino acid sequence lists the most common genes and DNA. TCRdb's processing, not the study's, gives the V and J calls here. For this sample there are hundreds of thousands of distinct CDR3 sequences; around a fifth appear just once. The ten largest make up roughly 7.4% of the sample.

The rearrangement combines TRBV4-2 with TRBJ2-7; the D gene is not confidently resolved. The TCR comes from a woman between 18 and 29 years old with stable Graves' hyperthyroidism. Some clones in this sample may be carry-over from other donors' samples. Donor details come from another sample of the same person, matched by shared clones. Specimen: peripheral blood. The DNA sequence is TGTGCCAGCAGCCCAAGTCTAGGAGCCCTCGAGCAGTACTTC. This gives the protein CASSPSLGALEQYF.